This paragraph reports one T cell receptor (beta chain). Original processing notes: Reference gene primer amplification in the assay estimated nucleated cell counts. TCRdb's copy holds only in-frame clones and misses some; the assay was immunoSEQ multiplex PCR. For V, J and clone size, that table is used; D and trimming come from the DNA. The sample shows 270,000 or so clones, about nine tenths of them seen only once. Clinical histories supplied by participants themselves formed the basis of cohort assignment. This record comes from a study of blood T cell repertoires in COVID-19. Study summary: From T cells, B-cell-depleted T cells, or PBMCs came the material, which was cDNA or gDNA.

CDR3 length: 13 residues. Unmatched junction bases numbered 5, after V lost 9 bases and J lost 1 base. The germline CDR1 and CDR2 sequences are MDHEN and SYDVKM. The receptor was derived from a woman aged 40-49 years with acute COVID-19. Sequenced: PBMCs or T cells enriched from blood (not recorded which). The chain joins TRBV28 to TRBJ1-2, with TRBD1 identical over 7 bases. CDR3 in DNA: TGTGCCAGTAAGGGACAGAGTAACTATGGCTACACCTTC. The encoded protein is CASKGQSNYGYTF.